This passage covers 18 T cell receptor beta chains from one sample sequenced in a study of T cell repertoires in cytomegalovirus infection. Each CDR3 protein gets one entry after TCRdb re-called the reads with MiXCR. Of about 240,000 distinct CDR3 sequences listed, roughly 12% were seen once; the top ten hold around 1.6%. Sequencing input: PBMCs. The receptor source for this set is a human donor in good health (CMV status not recorded). Some clones in this sample may be carry-over from other donors' samples.

The CDR3 DNA is TGCAGCGTTAGCGGGACCTACACCGGGGAGCTGTTTTTT. It specifies CSVSGTYTGELFF. V is TRBV29-1 and J is TRBJ2-2; 7 positions agree with TRBD2. This CDR3 contains 13 residues. V was clipped by 5 bases and J by 3 bases; unmatched bases: 3. Per the germline V gene, CDR1 is SQVTM and CDR2 is ANQGSEA.

Ten or more counts support this clonotype. The chain uses TRBV7-2 and TRBJ1-5, with D perhaps matching TRBD1 (5 bases). The CDR3 length is 15 residues. Per germline, CDR1 SGHTA and CDR2 FQGNSA. V dropped 1 base and J dropped 6 bases, with 13 bases sitting between them. The CDR3 coding sequence is TGTGCCAGCAGCTTAGGGCAGGGTAATTTTCAGCCCCAGCATTTT. Protein product: CASSLGQGNFQPQHF.

The chain combines TRBV4-1 with TRBJ2-3, with a tentative D call TRBD2 (6 bases). CDR1 MGHRA and CDR2 YSYEKL come from the germline V gene. The length of the CDR3 is 17 residues. The V end was cut by 4 bases, the J end by 3 bases, with 20 bases between. CDR3 loop: CASSPRAGPMGTDTQYF. The CDR3 DNA sequence: TGCGCCAGCAGCCCACGGGCGGGACCCATGGGAACAGATACGCAGTATTTT.

This clonotype was seen only a few times. J is TRBJ2-2 and V is TRBV5-1; the match to TRBD1 covers 7 bases. The CDR3 is made up of 15 amino acids. Germline V gene lookup returns CDR1 SGHRS and CDR2 YFSETQ. Trimming cost V 2 bases and J 6 bases; bases outside gene matches: 7. The CDR3 sequence is CASSFSAGGSGELFF. DNA for the CDR3: TGCGCCAGCAGCTTCTCGGCAGGGGGTTCCGGGGAGCTGTTTTTT. Using reference TRBV5-1 and TRBJ2-2 for the parts outside the CDR3, the full variable domain is KAGVTQTPRYLIKTRGQQVTLSCSPISGHRSVSWYQQTPGQGLQFLFEYFSETQRNKGNFPGRFSGRQFSNSRSEMNVSTLELGDSALYLCASSFSAGGSGELFFGEGSRLTVL.

This clonotype was found a few times. The rearrangement joins TRBV5-1 to TRBJ2-7; 10 nucleotides match TRBD1. The V gene end was trimmed by 3 bases and the J gene end by 5 bases; junction bases not matched to a gene: 5. The CDR3 spans 14 residues. Germline V gives CDR1 SGHRS, CDR2 YFSETQ. CDR3 residues: CASSSTGGPHEQYF. The DNA of the CDR3 is TGCGCCAGCAGCTCGACAGGGGGCCCTCACGAGCAGTACTTC.

In this sample, this clonotype turned up a few times. The CDR3 nucleotides read TGCAGCGTAGCGCGGGACACTTACGAGCAGTACTTC. Translating gives CSVARDTYEQYF. This chain links TRBV29-1 with TRBJ2-7; D possibly uses TRBD1 or TRBD2 (6 bases each). Trimming stripped 6 bases from V and 4 bases from J, with 13 bases between. The CDR3 is 12 residues long. Germline values: CDR1 SQVTM, CDR2 ANQGSEA.

This chain joins TRBV20-1 and TRBJ1-3, with TRBD1 as a possible D gene (5 bases). Germline assignment: CDR1 DFQATT and CDR2 SNEGSKA (reference sequence). The CDR3 runs to 15 residues. V lost 2 bases and J lost 0, with 11 bases in between. The CDR3 loop reads CSARSGRDSGNTIYF. The DNA of the CDR3 is TGCAGTGCTAGATCGGGACGGGACTCTGGAAACACCATATATTTT.

The chain uses TRBV2 and TRBJ1-5; perhaps TRBD1 as D (5 bases). CDR3 size: 13 residues. V was cut by 6 bases and J by 6 bases, with 12 bases left in between. Germline CDR1 is SNHLY and CDR2 is FYNNEI. CDR3 sequence (DNA): TGTGCCAGCAGCGAATTGGGGGGTCAGCCCCAGCATTTT. The encoded protein is CASSELGGQPQHF. The full variable domain, completed using reference TRBV2 and TRBJ1-5, is EPEVTQTPSHQVTQMGQEVILRCVPISNHLYFYWYRQILGQKVEFLVSFYNNEISEKSEIFDDQFSVERPDGSNFTLKIRSTKLEDSAMYFCASSELGGQPQHFGDGTRLSIL.

This clonotype was detected many times. The chain recombines TRBV7-2 with TRBJ2-2; 7 positions match TRBD1. Germline CDR1 is SGHTA and CDR2 is FQGNSA. This CDR3 has 13 residues. The ends lost 6 bases at V and 5 bases at J; junction bases unmatched: 3. The CDR3 DNA follows: TGTGCCAGCAGTACAGGGGTGACCGGGGAGCTGTTTTTT. Translating gives CASSTGVTGELFF.

This chain links TRBV10-3 with TRBJ2-3; 9 bases line up with TRBD2. V lost 2 bases to trimming and J lost 2 bases; unmatched junction nucleotides: 5. CDR1 and CDR2 (germline): ENHRY, SYGVKD. There are 16 residues in the CDR3. As DNA, the CDR3 is TGTGCCATCAGTGAGATAAGGACTAGCGCCACAGATACGCAGTATTTT. Amino acids: CAISEIRTSATDTQYF.

This clonotype was seen ten or more times. The rearrangement uses TRBV11-2 and TRBJ1-2; TRBD1 matches at 8 bases. From germline, CDR1 is SGHAT and CDR2 FQNNGV. V lost 5 bases and J lost 5; bases outside the gene matches: 4. CDR3 length equals 13 residues. The CDR3 loop is CASSVGQGYGYTF. The CDR3 DNA sequence: TGTGCCAGCAGCGTCGGACAGGGTTATGGCTACACCTTC.

This clonotype was observed at least ten times. CDR3: CASSLGGVIEEKLFF. The CDR3 nucleotides are TGTGCCAGCAGTCTAGGGGGGGTTATCGAGGAAAAACTGTTTTTT. The V call is TRBV7-2, the J call TRBJ1-4; perhaps TRBD1 as D (6 bases). Germline CDR1 reads SGHTA; CDR2 reads FQGNSA. V was shortened by 6 bases and J by 8 bases, with 19 bases between the two germline ends. This CDR3 comprises 15 residues.

This clonotype was seen ten or more times. The chain recombines TRBV6-2 or TRBV6-3 with TRBJ2-2, with 7 positions matching TRBD2. V was clipped by 0 bases and J by 7 bases; unmatched bases: 8. Germline CDR1 is MNHEY and CDR2 is SVGEGT. The CDR3 runs to 16 residues. The CDR3 spells CASSYSGLVGGGELFF. DNA of the CDR3: TGTGCCAGCAGTTACTCCGGACTAGTTGGGGGCGGGGAGCTGTTTTTT.

This clonotype was seen ten or more times. V usage is TRBV19 and J usage is TRBJ1-3; 7 positions agree with TRBD1. V gave up 5 bases and J gave up 0 bases; unmatched junction bases: 7. CDR3 length: 16 residues. The germline V gene encodes CDR1 LNHDA and CDR2 SQIVND (reference sequence). This CDR3 is CASSGLGTVSGNTIYF. CDR3 in DNA: TGTGCCAGTAGTGGCCTCGGGACAGTCTCTGGAAACACCATATATTTT.

CDR3 in amino acids: CASAPGLGAGANVLTF. The CDR3 DNA is TGTGCCAGCGCTCCCGGGTTGGGCGCTGGGGCCAACGTCCTGACTTTC. The rearrangement uses TRBV12-3 or TRBV12-4 and TRBJ2-6; D gene uncertain. This CDR3 comprises 16 residues. V lost 8 bases and J lost 2, with 16 bases in between.

This clonotype was recorded many times. CDR3 sequence reads: CASSYFGQGQETQYF. The CDR3, as DNA: TGTGCCAGCAGTTATTTTGGACAGGGGCAAGAGACCCAGTACTTC. V and J are TRBV6-2 or TRBV6-3 and TRBJ2-5; the match to TRBD1 covers 9 bases. This CDR3 has 15 residues. V was clipped by 3 bases and J by 2 bases; unmatched bases: 4. Germline assignment: CDR1 MNHEY and CDR2 SVGEGT.

This clonotype has only a few counts. V usage is TRBV5-1 and J usage is TRBJ2-3; a possible D gene is TRBD1 (5 bases). There are 13 residues in the CDR3. Germline V gene data show CDR1 as SGHRS and CDR2 as YFSETQ. Deletions cut 3 bases from V and 5 bases from J, with 10 bases between. The CDR3 here is CASSSRTGDTQYF. In nucleotides, the CDR3 is TGCGCCAGCAGCTCGCGTACAGGAGATACGCAGTATTTT.

This clonotype was seen many times. The V gene is TRBV19, the J gene TRBJ2-7; 7 bases line up with TRBD1. V lost 3 bases to trimming and J lost 0 bases; unmatched junction nucleotides: 5. Germline V CDR1 and CDR2: LNHDA, SQIVND (reference sequence). This CDR3 region has 15 residues. Here the CDR3 DNA reads TGTGCCAGTAGTATCGGGGACAGAAGCTCCTACGAGCAGTACTTC. This sequence encodes CASSIGDRSSYEQYF.